The rows below give T cell receptor beta chains drawn from one sample of a study of CD8 T cells in Susac syndrome. TCRdb reanalysed the immunoSEQ multiplex PCR reads using MiXCR and keeps one entry per CDR3 protein. The top ten clones hold about 0.096% of a sample with 150,000 to 250,000 distinct CDR3 sequences, roughly 96% of them seen once. Sequencing was done on a sample of CD4+ T cells from PBMCs. The receptors come from a human donor with multiple sclerosis. CDR3s include the opening cysteine and the closing phenylalanine or tryptophan. Fields, in order: V gene, clone size, J gene, D gene, CDR3 protein, CDR3 DNA. The D gene is left open where the match is weak. The size of a clone is reported for some rows only, either as once, few or many, or as a class for expanded clones.

>TRBV27|-|TRBJ2-3|-
CASSIEGVGTQYF
TGTGCCAGCAGTATAGAGGGGGTCGGGACGCAGTATTTT
>TRBV30|-|TRBJ1-6|-
CAWSRQQTNSPLHF
TGTGCCTGGAGTAGGCAGCAAACTAACTCACCCCTCCACTTT
>TRBV25-1|-|TRBJ2-2|-
CASSGSNTGELFF
TGTGCCAGCAGTGGATCGAACACCGGGGAGCTGTTTTTT
>TRBV20-1|-|TRBJ2-1|TRBD1
CSAMGTAEQFF
TGCAGTGCTATGGGGACAGCCGAGCAGTTCTTC
>TRBV6-6|-|TRBJ1-4|-
CASSYSGGATNEKLFF
TGTGCCAGCAGTTACTCGGGCGGCGCAACTAATGAAAAACTGTTTTTT
>TRBV2|-|TRBJ1-4|TRBD1
CATSVETGLNEKLFF
TGTGCCACCTCGGTAGAGACAGGGCTAAATGAAAAACTGTTTTTT
>TRBV20-1|-|TRBJ2-1|-
CSARKRGADSYNEQFF
TGCAGTGCTAGAAAGAGGGGGGCTGACTCCTACAATGAGCAGTTCTTC
>TRBV18|-|TRBJ2-7|-
CASSPGRDSYEQYF
TGTGCCAGCTCACCAGGACGTGATTCCTACGAGCAGTACTTC
>TRBV10-3|-|TRBJ2-5|TRBD2
CAISGTSGSQETQYF
TGTGCCATCAGCGGGACTAGCGGGAGCCAAGAGACCCAGTACTTC
>TRBV12-3/TRBV12-4|-|TRBJ2-2|-
CASSLLVHTGELFF
TGTGCCAGCAGTTTACTTGTGCACACCGGGGAGCTGTTTTTT
>TRBV5-1|-|TRBJ1-1|-
CASSLLGKNTEAFF
TGCGCCAGCAGCTTGTTAGGGAAGAACACTGAAGCTTTCTTT
>TRBV3-1|-|TRBJ2-1|-
CASSPELIRNEQFF
TGTGCCAGCAGCCCCGAGTTGATTAGGAATGAGCAGTTCTTC
>TRBV13|-|TRBJ2-6|TRBD1
CASSSPRGPYSGANVLTF
TGTGCCAGCAGCTCCCCCAGGGGGCCTTACTCTGGGGCCAACGTCCTGACTTTC
>TRBV9|-|TRBJ1-2|-
CASSAEPSSNYGYTF
TGTGCCAGCAGCGCCGAACCCTCTTCGAACTATGGCTACACCTTC
>TRBV30|-|TRBJ2-7|-
CAWNSGTASYEQYF
TGTGCCTGGAACTCCGGGACGGCATCCTACGAGCAGTACTTC
>TRBV7-3|-|TRBJ2-5|-
CASSLGGAGLETQYF
TGTGCCAGCAGCTTAGGAGGGGCTGGCTTAGAGACCCAGTACTTC
>TRBV12-3/TRBV12-4|-|TRBJ2-1|-
CASSFRSGVYNEQFF
TGTGCCAGCAGTTTCAGGAGCGGCGTCTACAATGAGCAGTTCTTC
>TRBV19|-|TRBJ2-7|-
CASSNGYSLSYEQYF
TGTGCCAGTAGTAACGGCTACAGTCTCTCCTACGAGCAGTACTTC
>TRBV6-1|-|TRBJ1-6|TRBD1
CASSERGQGRGSPLHF
TGTGCCAGCAGTGAAAGGGGACAGGGCAGGGGTTCACCCCTCCACTTT
>TRBV3-1|-|TRBJ1-2|-
CASSQDQQPRPVGYTF
TGTGCCAGCAGCCAAGATCAACAGCCCCGACCTGTTGGCTACACCTTC
>TRBV29-1|-|TRBJ1-1|TRBD1
CSISPYRGPMNTEAFF
TGCAGCATCTCCCCGTACAGGGGTCCCATGAACACTGAAGCTTTCTTT
>TRBV11-2|-|TRBJ2-3|-
CASSSMGTTDTQYF
TGTGCCAGCAGCTCGATGGGGACCACAGATACGCAGTATTTT
>TRBV7-2|-|TRBJ2-1|TRBD2
CASSSYLAGSQFF
TGTGCCAGCAGCTCCTATCTAGCGGGTTCGCAGTTCTTC
>TRBV30|once|TRBJ1-2|TRBD1
CAWSDSVGQGYGYTF
TGTGCCTGGAGTGACTCAGTGGGACAGGGCTATGGCTACACCTTC
>TRBV15|-|TRBJ1-2|TRBD1
CATSRDRVSGYTF
TGTGCCACCAGCCGGGACAGGGTGTCTGGCTACACCTTC
>TRBV4-2|few|TRBJ1-1|TRBD1
CASSQVQGDTEAFF
TGTGCCAGCAGCCAAGTCCAGGGGGACACTGAAGCTTTCTTT
>TRBV12-3/TRBV12-4|-|TRBJ2-1|TRBD2
CASRTSGGNEQFF
TGTGCCAGCAGGACTAGCGGGGGGAATGAGCAGTTCTTC
>TRBV12-3/TRBV12-4|-|TRBJ2-5|-
CASSRLAGQQETQYF
TGTGCCAGCAGCCGCTTGGCGGGACAACAAGAGACCCAGTACTTC
>TRBV27|-|TRBJ2-2|-
CASSFLNTGELFF
TGTGCCAGCAGTTTCCTCAACACCGGGGAGCTGTTTTTT
>TRBV6-5|-|TRBJ1-2|TRBD1
CASSYSDRGAYGYTF
TGTGCCAGCAGTTACTCGGACAGGGGAGCCTATGGCTACACCTTC
>TRBV29-1|-|TRBJ1-4|-
CSVVYSSNEKLFF
TGCAGCGTTGTGTACAGCAGTAATGAAAAACTGTTTTTT
>TRBV2|-|TRBJ2-4|-
CASTTGLGKGANIQYF
TGTGCCAGCACCACCGGTCTGGGGAAAGGGGCCAACATTCAGTACTTC
>TRBV7-9|-|TRBJ2-7|-
CASSLQDHEQYF
TGTGCCAGCAGCTTACAGGACCACGAGCAGTACTTC
>TRBV2|-|TRBJ2-7|-
CASRADGYYEQYF
TGTGCCAGCAGAGCTGACGGATACTACGAGCAGTACTTC
>TRBV2|once|TRBJ1-2|-
CASSVSGSSYGYTF
TGTGCCAGCAGTGTCAGTGGCAGCTCCTATGGCTACACCTTC
>TRBV3-1|-|TRBJ2-2|-
CASSHPAGELFF
TGTGCCAGCAGCCATCCGGCCGGGGAGCTGTTTTTT
>TRBV18|-|TRBJ2-5|-
CASSPQNGETQYF
TGTGCCAGCTCACCACAGAACGGGGAGACCCAGTACTTC
>TRBV7-3|-|TRBJ1-6|-
CASRLGNPNSPLHF
TGTGCCAGCAGGTTAGGGAACCCAAATTCACCCCTCCACTTT
>TRBV9|-|TRBJ1-2|TRBD1
CASMGQGARGYTF
TGTGCCAGCATGGGGCAGGGGGCCCGTGGCTACACCTTC
>TRBV18|-|TRBJ2-1|TRBD1
CASSASPGTGGPNEQFF
TGTGCCAGCTCAGCTTCCCCCGGGACAGGGGGACCTAATGAGCAGTTCTTC
>TRBV3-1|-|TRBJ2-4|-
CASSPSEGVESKNIQYF
TGTGCCAGCAGCCCCTCCGAGGGGGTTGAGTCCAAAAACATTCAGTACTTC
>TRBV15|-|TRBJ1-4|-
CATSRDRRVGVF
TGTGCCACCAGCAGAGATCGTAGAGTCGGAGTTTTT
>TRBV5-6|-|TRBJ1-2|-
CASSLKGLYYGYTF
TGTGCCAGCAGCTTGAAGGGGTTATACTATGGCTACACCTTC
>TRBV20-1|-|TRBJ2-7|TRBD1
CSARDRVGNEQYF
TGCAGTGCCAGAGACAGGGTCGGGAACGAGCAGTACTTC
>TRBV11-2|-|TRBJ1-4|-
CASSRGVWELFF
TGTGCCAGCAGCCGCGGAGTGTGGGAACTGTTTTTT
>TRBV20-1|-|TRBJ1-1|-
CSARVGSGSTEAFF
TGCAGTGCTAGAGTGGGCAGCGGGTCCACTGAAGCTTTCTTT
>TRBV29-1|-|TRBJ1-1|-
CSAGHLNTEAFF
TGCAGCGCGGGACATCTGAACACTGAAGCTTTCTTT
>TRBV29-1|-|TRBJ2-3|-
CSVENLRVTLTNTQYF
TGCAGCGTTGAGAATCTTAGGGTGACCTTGACAAATACGCAGTATTTT
>TRBV24-1|-|TRBJ2-5|-
CATSDPDQGRGTQYF
TGTGCCACCAGTGACCCGGACCAGGGACGTGGGACCCAGTACTTC
>TRBV9|-|TRBJ1-6|-
CASSVGWGSPLHF
TGTGCCAGCAGCGTTGGTTGGGGTTCACCCCTCCACTTT
>TRBV2|-|TRBJ1-1|-
CASSEATTGNTEAFF
TGTGCCAGCAGTGAAGCCACGACAGGGAACACTGAAGCTTTCTTT
>TRBV7-9|-|TRBJ2-5|-
CASSLMGPQETQYF
TGTGCCAGCAGCTTGATGGGGCCTCAAGAGACCCAGTACTTC